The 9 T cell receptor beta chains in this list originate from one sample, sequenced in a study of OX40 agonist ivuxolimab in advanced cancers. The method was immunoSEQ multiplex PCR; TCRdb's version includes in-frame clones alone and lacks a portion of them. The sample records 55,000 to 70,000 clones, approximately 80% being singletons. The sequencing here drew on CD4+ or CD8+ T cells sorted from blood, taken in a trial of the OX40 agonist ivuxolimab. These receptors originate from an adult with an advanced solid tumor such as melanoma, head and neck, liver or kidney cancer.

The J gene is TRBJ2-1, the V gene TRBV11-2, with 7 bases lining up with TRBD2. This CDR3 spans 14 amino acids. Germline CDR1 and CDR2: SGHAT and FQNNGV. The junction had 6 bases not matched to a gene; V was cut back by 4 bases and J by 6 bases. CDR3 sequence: CASSSQRLANEQFF. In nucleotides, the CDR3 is TGTGCCAGCAGCTCTCAACGACTAGCCAATGAGCAGTTCTTC.

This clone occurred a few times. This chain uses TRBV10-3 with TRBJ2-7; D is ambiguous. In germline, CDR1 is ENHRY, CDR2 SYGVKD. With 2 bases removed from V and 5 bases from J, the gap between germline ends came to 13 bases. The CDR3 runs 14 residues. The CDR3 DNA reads TGTGCCATCAGTGAGGACCTGGCGTTTGACGAGCAGTACTTC. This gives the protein CAISEDLAFDEQYF.

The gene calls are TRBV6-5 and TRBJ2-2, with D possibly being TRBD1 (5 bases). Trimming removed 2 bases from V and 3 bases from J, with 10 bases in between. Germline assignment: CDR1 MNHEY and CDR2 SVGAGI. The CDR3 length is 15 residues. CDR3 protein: CASSYRSGYTGELFF. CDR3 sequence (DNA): TGTGCCAGCAGTTACCGTTCAGGGTACACCGGGGAGCTGTTTTTT.

CDR3: CASSDDRSGANVLTF. The DNA of the CDR3 is TGTGCCAGCAGTGACGACAGATCTGGGGCCAACGTCCTGACTTTC. The chain joins TRBV25-1 to TRBJ2-6, with D possibly TRBD1 on 5 matching bases. From germline, CDR1 is MGHDK and CDR2 SYGVNS. The CDR3 loop spans 15 amino acids. With 3 bases removed from V and 1 base from J, the gap between germline ends came to 7 bases.

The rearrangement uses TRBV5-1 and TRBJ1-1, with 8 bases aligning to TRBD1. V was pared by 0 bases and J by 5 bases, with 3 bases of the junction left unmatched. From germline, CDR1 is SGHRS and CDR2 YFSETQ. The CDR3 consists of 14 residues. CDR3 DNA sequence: TGCGCCAGCAGCTTGGCAGGGGGCGTGACTGAAGCTTTCTTT. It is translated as CASSLAGGVTEAFF.

The CDR3 region has the DNA TGTGCCAGCTCATCCCAGACAGAAAACACTGAAGCTTTCTTT. It codes for CASSSQTENTEAFF. The gene calls are TRBV18 and TRBJ1-1; TRBD1 might be the D (5 bases). This CDR3 has 14 residues. Trimming cost V 5 bases and J 2 bases, with 12 bases left between them. Germline V gene lookup returns CDR1 KGHSH and CDR2 LQKENI.

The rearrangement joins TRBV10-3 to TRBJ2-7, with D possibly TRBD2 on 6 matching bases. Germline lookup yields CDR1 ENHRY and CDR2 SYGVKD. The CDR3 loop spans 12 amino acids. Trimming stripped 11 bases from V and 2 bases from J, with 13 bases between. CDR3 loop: CAAGLATYEQYF. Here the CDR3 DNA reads TGTGCCGCGGGCCTAGCGACCTACGAGCAGTACTTC.

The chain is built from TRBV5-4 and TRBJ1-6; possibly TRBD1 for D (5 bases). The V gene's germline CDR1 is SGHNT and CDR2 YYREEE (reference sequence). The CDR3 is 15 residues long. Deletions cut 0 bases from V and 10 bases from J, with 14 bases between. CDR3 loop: CASSLEAGVESPLHF. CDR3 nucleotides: TGTGCCAGCAGCTTGGAGGCGGGGGTGGAGTCACCCCTCCACTTT.

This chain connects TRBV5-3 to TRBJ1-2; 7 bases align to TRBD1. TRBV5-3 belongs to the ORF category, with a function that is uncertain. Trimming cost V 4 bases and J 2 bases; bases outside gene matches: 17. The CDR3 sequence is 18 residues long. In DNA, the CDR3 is TGTGCCAGAAGCGGTGACGTCATGCTACAGGGGCCCAACTATGGCTACACCTTC. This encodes CARSGDVMLQGPNYGYTF.